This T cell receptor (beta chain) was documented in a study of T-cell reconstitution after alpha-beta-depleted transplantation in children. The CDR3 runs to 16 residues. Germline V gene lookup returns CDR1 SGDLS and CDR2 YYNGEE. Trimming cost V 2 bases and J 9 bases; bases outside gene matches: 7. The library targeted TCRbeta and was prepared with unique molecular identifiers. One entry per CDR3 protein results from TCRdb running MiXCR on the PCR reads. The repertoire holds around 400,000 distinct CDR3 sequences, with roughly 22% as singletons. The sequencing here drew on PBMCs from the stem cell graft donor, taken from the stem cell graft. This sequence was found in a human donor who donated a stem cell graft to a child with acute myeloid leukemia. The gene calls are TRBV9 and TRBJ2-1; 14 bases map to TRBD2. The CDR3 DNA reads TGTGCCAGCAGCGTTAGACTAGCGGGAGGGCCGAGTGAGCAGTTCTTC. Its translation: CASSVRLAGGPSEQFF.